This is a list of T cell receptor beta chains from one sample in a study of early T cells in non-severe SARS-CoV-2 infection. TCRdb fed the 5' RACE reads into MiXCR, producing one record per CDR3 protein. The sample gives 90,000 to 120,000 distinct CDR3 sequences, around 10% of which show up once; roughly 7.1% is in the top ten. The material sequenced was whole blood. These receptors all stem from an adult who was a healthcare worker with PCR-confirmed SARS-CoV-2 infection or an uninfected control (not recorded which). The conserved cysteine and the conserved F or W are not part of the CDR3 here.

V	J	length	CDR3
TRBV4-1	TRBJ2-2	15	ASSQIPEIPNTGELF
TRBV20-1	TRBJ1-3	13	SASTTRDRGNTIY
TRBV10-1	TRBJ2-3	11	ASSDANTDTQY
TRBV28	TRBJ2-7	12	ASSWGGGSYEQY
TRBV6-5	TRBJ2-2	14	ASSYAGTSGSRELF
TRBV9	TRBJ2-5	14	ASSVQAGGWTETQY
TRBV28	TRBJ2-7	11	ASSLGRVHEQY
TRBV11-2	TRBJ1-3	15	ASSSILIGSAGNTIY
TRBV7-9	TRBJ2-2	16	ASSPLDRERVRTGELF
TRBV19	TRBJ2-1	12	ASSITNRDNEQF
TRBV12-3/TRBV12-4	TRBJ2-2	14	ASSLGLGPNTGELF
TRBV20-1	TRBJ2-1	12	SASSGRASSEQF
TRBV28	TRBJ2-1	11	ASRRDGNNEQF
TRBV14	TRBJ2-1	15	ASSQWLAGSSYNEQF
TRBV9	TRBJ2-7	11	ASSVGGEYEQY
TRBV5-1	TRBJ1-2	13	ASSPSGGSSYGYT
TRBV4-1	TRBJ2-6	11	ASSQAGANVLT
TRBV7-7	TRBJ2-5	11	ASSFSAGETQY
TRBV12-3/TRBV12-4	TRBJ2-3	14	ASSFLAGESTDTQY
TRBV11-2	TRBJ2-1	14	ASSSIQGGSMNEQF
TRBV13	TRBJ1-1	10	ASAEWNTEAF
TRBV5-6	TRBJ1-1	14	ASSLAKDGMNTEAF
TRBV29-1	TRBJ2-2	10	SGGQGDGELF
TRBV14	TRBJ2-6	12	ASSLIGGANVLT
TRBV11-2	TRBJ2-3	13	ASSQVWPSLDTQY
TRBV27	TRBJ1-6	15	ASRKTQDRGRNSPLH
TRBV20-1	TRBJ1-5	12	SAIPVEGGQPQH
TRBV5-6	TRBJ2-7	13	ASSASGTGLSEQY
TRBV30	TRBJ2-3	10	ASSILRDTQY
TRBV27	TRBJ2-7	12	ASSLAGTYYEQY
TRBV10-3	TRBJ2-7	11	AISEKGVYEQY
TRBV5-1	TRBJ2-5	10	ASGQGEQTQY
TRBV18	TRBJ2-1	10	ASSPRVDEQF
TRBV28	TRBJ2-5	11	ASSLTYQETQY
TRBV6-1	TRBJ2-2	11	ASINSNTGELF
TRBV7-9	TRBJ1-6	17	ASSLGEWRSGTRNSPLH
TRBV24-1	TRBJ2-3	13	ATRGTSGSTDTQY
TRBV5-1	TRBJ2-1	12	ASSRENQDNEQF
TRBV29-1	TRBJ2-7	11	SVEGLGGYEQY
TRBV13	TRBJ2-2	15	ASSLGLAGESTGELF
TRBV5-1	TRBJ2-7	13	ASSIGTSDPYEQY
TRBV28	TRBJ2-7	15	ASSLSLGGGSRYEQY
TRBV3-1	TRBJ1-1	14	ASSQDFQGPYTEAF
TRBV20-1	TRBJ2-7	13	SAQKGGETGTQQY
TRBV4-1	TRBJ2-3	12	ASSFGTNTDTQY
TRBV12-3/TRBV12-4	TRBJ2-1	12	ASSSSGTSSEQF
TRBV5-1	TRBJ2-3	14	ASSLLLGGGTDTQY
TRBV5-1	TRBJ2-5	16	ASSLGLISGRSQETQY
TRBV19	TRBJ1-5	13	ASRRQGGGVQPQH
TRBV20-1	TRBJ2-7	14	SARGYGRLSSYEQY
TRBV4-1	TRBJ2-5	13	ASSQEANRGETQY
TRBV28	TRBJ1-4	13	ASSVDRGIKEKLF
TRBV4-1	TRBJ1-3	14	ASSHPPGASGNTIY
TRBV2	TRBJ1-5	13	ASGDRTGVDQPQH